This T cell receptor beta chain was recorded in a study of a mutant IDH1 vaccine in newly diagnosed glioma. This CDR3 contains 10 residues. CDR1 is SNHLY and CDR2 is FYNNEI in the germline V gene. Trimming shortened V by 5 bases and J by 6 bases, and 2 bases separated the two germline ends. Some clones are missing from TCRdb's copy, which holds only in-frame ones; the method was immunoSEQ multiplex PCR. The table has tens of thousands of clones, 81% seen once. The sample's time point: week 23, last vaccination. Vaccination comprised doses that each held 300 ug of mutant IDH1 20-mer peptide, plus topical imiquimod. This clone was recorded a few times. What it binds is not known.

The chain uses TRBV2 and TRBJ2-1; D is undetermined. The sequence was obtained from a woman between 40 and 55 years old with glioma. Some clones in this sample may be carry-over from other donors' samples. The specimen comprised PBMCs, sampled from a glioma patient whose treatment included an IDH1 peptide vaccine. The CDR3 loop is CASSTNEQFF. DNA of the CDR3: TGTGCCAGCAGTACCAATGAGCAGTTCTTC.